The next 29 T cell receptor beta chains were all read from a single sample in a study of T cell changes during pregnancy in multiple sclerosis. The assay was immunoSEQ multiplex PCR, and TCRdb's table has in-frame clones only and misses some. The repertoire includes tens of thousands of clones, just under 95% of them detected once, and roughly 0.49% sits in the top ten. The sequences come from CD4+ T cells from peripheral blood mononuclear cells, collected in the third trimester of pregnancy. The receptors stem from a female donor with multiple sclerosis, enrolled in a pregnancy study.

V usage is TRBV9 and J usage is TRBJ1-3; D call uncertain. Per the germline V gene, CDR1 is SGDLS and CDR2 is YYNGEE. This CDR3 has 13 amino acids. Trimming took 4 bases from V and 0 from J, leaving 5 bases between them. CDR3 sequence (DNA): TGTGCCAGCAGCCGACTCTCTGGAAACACCATATATTTT. Translating it yields CASSRLSGNTIYF.

V is TRBV28 and J is TRBJ2-1; TRBD2 agrees at 14 bases. The germline V gene encodes CDR1 MDHEN and CDR2 SYDVKM. CDR3 length: 16 residues. Trimming at V came to 4 bases and at J to 7 bases, leaving 6 bases not matched to a gene. Written as DNA, the CDR3 is TGTGCCAGCAGTTATTCCTGGACTAGCGGGGGGAATGAGCAGTTCTTC. Its translation: CASSYSWTSGGNEQFF.

This chain connects TRBV5-4 to TRBJ1-3; D may be TRBD1 (6 bases). Germline CDR1 SGHNT, CDR2 YYREEE (reference sequence). The CDR3 is 14 residues long. V dropped 1 base and J dropped 5 bases, with 10 bases sitting between them. This chain's CDR3 is CASSLWDKRNTIYF. The CDR3, as DNA: TGTGCCAGCAGCTTGTGGGACAAGAGAAACACCATATATTTT.

The chain recombines TRBV11-2 with TRBJ2-3; D uncertain. CDR3 length equals 11 residues. With 8 bases removed from V and 3 bases from J, the gap between germline ends came to 6 bases. CDR1 and CDR2 from the germline V gene are SGHAT and FQNNGV. The CDR3 is CASYTTDTQYF. CDR3 coding DNA: TGTGCCAGCTATACTACAGATACGCAGTATTTT.

V usage is TRBV4-3 and J usage is TRBJ1-3, with 7 bases matching TRBD1. Per the germline V gene, CDR1 is LGHNA and CDR2 is YSLEER. Unmatched junction bases numbered 2, after V lost 0 bases and J lost 0 bases. The length of the CDR3 is 16 residues. The CDR3 DNA sequence: TGCGCCAGCAGCCAAGAACAGGGGACCTCTGGAAACACCATATATTTT. It codes for CASSQEQGTSGNTIYF.

This clone was observed a single time. V usage is TRBV7-3 and J usage is TRBJ2-1; TRBD2 aligns across 10 bases. Looked up from germline, CDR1 is SGHTA and CDR2 is FQGTGA. V lost 5 bases and J lost 5; bases outside the gene matches: 6. This CDR3 contains 15 residues. The CDR3 is CASSTGLAEHNEQFF. Here the CDR3 DNA reads TGTGCCAGCAGCACCGGACTAGCGGAACACAATGAGCAGTTCTTC.

This clone appeared a single time. The chain has TRBV6-5 and TRBJ1-1; 8 bases match TRBD1. V was clipped by 5 bases and J by 8 bases; unmatched bases: 10. The CDR3 spans 14 residues. Germline assignment: CDR1 MNHEY and CDR2 SVGAGI. The CDR3 region is CASSNDRGIIEAFF. Here the CDR3 DNA reads TGTGCCAGCAGTAACGACAGGGGTATTATAGAAGCTTTCTTT.

The genes are TRBV19 and TRBJ2-6; 8 bases line up with TRBD1. The germline CDR1 and CDR2 sequences are LNHDA and SQIVND (reference sequence). Losses at the gene ends were 2 bases for V and 10 bases for J; bases not matched to a gene: 4. CDR3 length equals 14 residues. The CDR3 protein is CASSIMGQVNVLTF. The CDR3 DNA follows: TGTGCCAGTAGTATAATGGGACAGGTTAACGTCCTGACTTTC.

The rearrangement joins TRBV4-3 to TRBJ1-2; D unclear. Germline CDR1 reads LGHNA; CDR2 reads YSLEER. Deletions cut 1 base from V and 4 bases from J, with 16 bases between. The CDR3 is made up of 16 amino acids. Here the CDR3 reads CASSQGPGPEGYGYTF. Written as DNA, the CDR3 is TGCGCCAGCAGCCAAGGCCCCGGCCCCGAGGGCTATGGCTACACCTTC.

In DNA, the CDR3 is TGCGCCAGCAGCTGGGGCGGGAGTAACGATGAGCAGTTCTTC. Translating gives CASSWGGSNDEQFF. This sequence joins TRBV5-1 and TRBJ2-1; 7 bases are a match to TRBD2. The V gene end was trimmed by 3 bases and the J gene end by 8 bases; junction bases not matched to a gene: 8. This CDR3 is 14 amino acids long. Germline CDR1 and CDR2: SGHRS and YFSETQ.

The chain employs TRBV7-8 and TRBJ2-2, with 13 bases matching TRBD2. The CDR3 contains 18 residues. Losses at the gene ends were 2 bases for V and 2 bases for J; bases not matched to a gene: 5. Germline-derived CDR1 and CDR2 are SGHVS and FQNEAQ. CDR3 protein: CASSLRTSGRRNTGELFF. The CDR3 bases are TGTGCCAGCAGCTTAAGGACTAGCGGGAGAAGAAACACCGGGGAGCTGTTTTTT.

On this clone itself: The sample holds other DNA sequences that translate to the same CDR3. V usage is TRBV7-2 and J usage is TRBJ2-5; TRBD1 matches at 8 bases. Germline lookup yields CDR1 SGHTA and CDR2 FQGNSA. The CDR3 contains 13 residues. Trimming cost V 4 bases and J 5 bases; bases outside gene matches: 3. CDR3 nucleotide sequence: TGTGCCAGCAGCTCTGACAGGGGCGAGACCCAGTACTTC. This sequence encodes CASSSDRGETQYF.

This clone was seen a single time. V is TRBV7-8 and J is TRBJ2-5; D is uncertain. V lost 2 bases to trimming and J lost 4 bases, with 5 bases between them. The CDR3 length is 12 residues. Germline assignment: CDR1 SGHVS and CDR2 FQNEAQ. CDR3 residues: CASSLSGETQYF. CDR3 sequence (DNA): TGTGCCAGCAGCTTATCGGGAGAGACCCAGTACTTC.

The CDR3: CASSWDRTSYEQYF. The CDR3 coding sequence is TGTGCCAGCAGCTGGGACAGGACGTCCTACGAGCAGTACTTC. The chain recombines TRBV5-4 with TRBJ2-5, with 8 bases that match TRBD1. Judging by the DNA end, TRBJ2-7 fits better; the J call may be wrong. Germline V gives CDR1 SGHNT, CDR2 YYREEE (reference sequence). The CDR3 contains 14 residues.

V and J are TRBV6-4 and TRBJ2-1; D is uncertain. V lost 4 bases and J 6 bases, leaving 16 bases between the germline ends. The germline V gene has CDR1 MRHNA and CDR2 SNTAGT. CDR3 size: 15 residues. This chain's CDR3 is CASSVTSLQRNEQFF. DNA for the CDR3: TGTGCCAGCAGTGTAACGAGCCTTCAACGCAATGAGCAGTTCTTC.

The chain couples TRBV19 to TRBJ2-1, with 9 positions matching TRBD1. The germline V gene has CDR1 LNHDA and CDR2 SQIVND (reference sequence). This CDR3 is 16 amino acids long. The trim removed 4 bases at V and 5 bases at J, leaving 9 bases unmatched. This CDR3 reads CASSTQGARHDNEQFF. The CDR3 nucleotides are TGTGCCAGTAGTACACAGGGGGCAAGACATGACAATGAGCAGTTCTTC. Drawing the rest from reference TRBV19 and TRBJ2-1, the complete variable domain is DGGITQSPKYLFRKEGQNVTLSCEQNLNHDAMYWYRQDPGQGLRLIYYSQIVNDFQKGDIAEGYSVSREKKESFPLTVTSAQKNPTAFYLCASSTQGARHDNEQFFGPGTRLTVL.

This clone was counted once. This rearrangement joins TRBV29-1 to TRBJ2-5, with 12 bases aligning to TRBD2. Trimming took 7 bases from V and 5 from J; bases not matched to a gene: 8. This CDR3 is 14 amino acids long. Per the germline V gene, CDR1 is SQVTM and CDR2 is ANQGSEA. The CDR3 reads CSARLAGVLETQYF. The CDR3 nucleotides are TGCAGCGCCAGACTAGCGGGAGTATTGGAGACCCAGTACTTC.

In DNA form, the CDR3 reads TGTGCCAGCAGCTCGGGACTAGCGGGAGGGCCTTCTGAGCAGTTCTTC. This encodes CASSSGLAGGPSEQFF. J is TRBJ2-1 and V is TRBV7-3; TRBD2 aligns across 16 bases. The CDR3 has 16 residues. Per the germline V gene, CDR1 is SGHTA and CDR2 is FQGTGA. V trimming: 4 bases; J trimming: 9 bases; junction bases outside the gene matches: 6.

The chain links TRBV5-8 to TRBJ2-5; 8 nucleotides line up with TRBD2. Germline V CDR1 and CDR2: SGHTS, YDEGEE. V shed 0 bases and J 2 bases; nucleotides not matched to a gene: 3. This CDR3 has 15 amino acids. The CDR3 reads CASSLGTSRQETQYF. As DNA, the CDR3 is TGTGCCAGCAGCTTGGGGACTAGCAGACAAGAGACCCAGTACTTC.

V and J are TRBV6-5 and TRBJ2-7; TRBD2 is a possible D gene (6 bases). V was pared by 4 bases and J by 2 bases, with 12 bases between. The CDR3 runs 14 residues. Germline assignment: CDR1 MNHEY and CDR2 SVGAGI. The CDR3 DNA sequence: TGTGCCAGCAGTTCCCCAGGCGGGGCCTACGAGCAGTACTTC. Protein: CASSSPGGAYEQYF.

This clone is judged medium-sized. CDR3 DNA sequence: TGTGCCAGCAGCTTAGAACCGGCAGATACGCAGTATTTT. Its translation is CASSLEPADTQYF. The V gene is TRBV7-9, the J gene TRBJ2-3; no definite D call. Trimming took off 1 base at V and 4 bases at J, with 6 bases between the two ends. The length of the CDR3 is 13 residues. Germline CDR1 SEHNR, CDR2 FQNEAQ (reference sequence). The full variable domain, in which reference TRBV7-9 and TRBJ2-3 provide the parts outside the CDR3, is DTGVSQNPRHKITKRGQNVTFRCDPISEHNRLYWYRQTLGQGPEFLTYFQNEAQLEKSRLLSDRFSAERPKGSFSTLEIQRTEQGDSAMYLCASSLEPADTQYFGPGTRLTVL.

This chain links TRBV9 with TRBJ1-1, with D tentatively TRBD1 (6 bases). The CDR3 is 14 amino acids. V gave up 3 bases and J gave up 1 base, with 10 bases separating them. Germline V gives CDR1 SGDLS, CDR2 YYNGEE. CDR3 amino acids: CASSDLRGNTEAFF. The CDR3 DNA reads as TGTGCCAGCAGCGACCTCAGGGGGAACACTGAAGCTTTCTTT. Using reference TRBV9 and TRBJ1-1 for the parts outside the CDR3, the full variable domain is DSGVTQTPKHLITATGQRVTLRCSPRSGDLSVYWYQQSLDQGLQFLIQYYNGEERAKGNILERFSAQQFPDLHSELNLSSLELGDSALYFCASSDLRGNTEAFFGQGTRLTVV.

This chain joins TRBV5-8 and TRBJ2-5; possible D gene TRBD1, 6 bases. The germline gives CDR1 SGHTS, CDR2 YDEGEE. The CDR3 is 15 residues long. V was trimmed by 0 bases and J by 2 bases, leaving 11 bases between them. This CDR3 reads CASSLAYRAQETQYF. CDR3 bases: TGTGCCAGCAGCTTGGCCTACAGGGCACAAGAGACCCAGTACTTC.

This sequence joins TRBV30 and TRBJ2-7, with TRBD2 matching over 7 bases. The CDR3 spans 15 residues. V was pared by 2 bases and J by 6 bases, with 13 bases of the junction left unmatched. Germline CDR1 is GTSNPN and CDR2 is SVGIG (reference sequence). CDR3 DNA: TGTGCCTGGAGTTCCCCGTCGACTAGCTCTCTCGAGCAGTACTTC. This translates into CAWSSPSTSSLEQYF.

The chain's CDR3 is CASARQISTDTQYF. Written as DNA, the CDR3 is TGTGCCAGTGCCCGACAGATTAGCACAGATACGCAGTATTTT. The chain recombines TRBV19 with TRBJ2-3; D is possibly TRBD1 (5 bases). With 8 bases removed from V and 0 bases from J, the gap between germline ends came to 12 bases. Looked up from germline, CDR1 is LNHDA and CDR2 is SQIVND (reference sequence). The CDR3 totals 14 residues.

The rearrangement joins TRBV7-2 to TRBJ1-2; D ambiguous. The V gene's germline CDR1 is SGHTA and CDR2 FQGNSA. The CDR3 spans 13 residues. V dropped 5 bases and J dropped 1 base, with 8 bases sitting between them. The CDR3 DNA reads as TGTGCCAGCAGCCAACAGCTTAACTATGGCTACACCTTC. Amino acids: CASSQQLNYGYTF.

The genes are TRBV12-5 and TRBJ2-7; D perhaps matches TRBD2 (5 bases). Germline V gene data show CDR1 as LGHNT and CDR2 as FRNRAP. The CDR3 contains 15 residues. V was pared by 7 bases and J by 4 bases, with 20 bases between. The CDR3: CASALVTGRGYEQYF. CDR3 DNA sequence: TGTGCTAGTGCGCTCGTCACGGGCAGAGGGTACGAGCAGTACTTC.

The rearrangement uses TRBV1 and TRBJ1-3. TRBV1 is tagged as a pseudogene. The CDR3 is 18 residues long. This CDR3 is CTSSQVYPEPFSGNTIYF. The DNA of the CDR3 is TGCACCAGCAGCCAAGTTTATCCCGAGCCCTTCTCTGGAAACACCATATATTTT.

This chain uses TRBV5-1 with TRBJ2-3; 8 positions match TRBD1. The germline V gene encodes CDR1 SGHRS and CDR2 YFSETQ. Losses at the gene ends were 4 bases for V and 4 bases for J; bases not matched to a gene: 5. The CDR3 totals 14 residues. This chain's CDR3 is CASSEAGGSDTQYF. CDR3 DNA: TGCGCCAGCAGCGAGGCAGGGGGCTCAGATACGCAGTATTTT.